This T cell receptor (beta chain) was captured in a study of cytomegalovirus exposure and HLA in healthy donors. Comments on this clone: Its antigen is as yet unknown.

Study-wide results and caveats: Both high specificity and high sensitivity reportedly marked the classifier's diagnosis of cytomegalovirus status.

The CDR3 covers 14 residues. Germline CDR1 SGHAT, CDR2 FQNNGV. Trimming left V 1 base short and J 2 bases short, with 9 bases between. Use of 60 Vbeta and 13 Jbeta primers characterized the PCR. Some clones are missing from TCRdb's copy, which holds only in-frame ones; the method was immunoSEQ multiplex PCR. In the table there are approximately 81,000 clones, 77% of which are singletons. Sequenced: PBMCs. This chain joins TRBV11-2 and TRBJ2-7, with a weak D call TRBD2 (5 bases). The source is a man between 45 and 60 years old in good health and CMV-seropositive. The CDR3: CASSLAGVPYEQYF. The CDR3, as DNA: TGTGCCAGCAGCTTAGCCGGGGTCCCCTACGAGCAGTACTTC.